This T cell receptor beta chain was profiled in a study of T-cell memory formation after mild COVID-19. About this clonotype itself: One end of the junction is discordant with germline, which a read error may explain.

TCRdb processed the 5' RACE reads anew with MiXCR; each CDR3 protein has one entry. The sample records fewer than 250,000 distinct CDR3 sequences, 15% being singletons. CDR1 SGHKS and CDR2 YYEKEE come from the germline V gene (reference sequence). This CDR3 has 16 amino acids. The specimen sequenced was PBMCs or a T cell subset sorted from them (not recorded which). V usage is TRBV5-5 and J usage is TRBJ1-1, with a weak D call TRBD1 (5 bases). This TCR was recovered from an adult woman who had mild COVID-19 (a few samples of this study predate the infection). Cell type and time point are not known. The CDR3 nucleotides are TGTGCCAGCAACTTGGACCCCGCAGGGAGGGGCACTGAAGCTTTCTTT. It encodes CASNLDPAGRGTEAFF.